The 27 T cell receptor beta chains below come from one sample, sequenced in a study of T-cell reconstitution after alpha-beta-depleted transplantation in children. The TCRbeta library was prepared with unique molecular identifiers. TCRdb re-derived calls from the PCR reads in MiXCR, one entry per CDR3 protein. The sample includes about 250,000 distinct CDR3 sequences, under 30% of them seen just once. This sample comprised PBMCs, mostly from graft donor cells, obtained 360 days after TCRalphabeta/CD19-depleted stem cell transplant. These receptor sequences come from a female patient aged 2 to 10 who had a stem cell transplant for congenital amegakaryocytic thrombocytopenia, so the T cells may come from the graft donor.

The chain carries TRBV11-1 and TRBJ2-1; TRBD2 matches 8 bases. V trimming: 0 bases; J trimming: 5 bases; junction bases outside the gene matches: 9. This CDR3 is 17 amino acids long. Per the germline V gene, CDR1 is SGHAT and CDR2 is FQDESV (reference sequence). The DNA of the CDR3 is TGTGCCAGCAGCTTAGCCTCCGGGACTAGAGGCAACAATGAGCAGTTCTTC. Translation gives CASSLASGTRGNNEQFF.

The chain uses TRBV5-1 and TRBJ2-3; D gene ambiguous. There are 14 residues in the CDR3. Trimming left V 0 bases short and J 2 bases short, with 7 bases between. The germline CDR1 and CDR2 sequences are SGHRS and YFSETQ. This CDR3 reads CASSLGVPTDTQYF. As DNA, the CDR3 is TGCGCCAGCAGCTTGGGGGTCCCCACAGATACGCAGTATTTT.

This clonotype was observed a handful of times. V usage is TRBV20-1 and J usage is TRBJ2-5, with D possibly TRBD2 on 5 matching bases. The CDR3 totals 12 residues. The ends were cut back, 6 bases at V and 2 bases at J, with 10 bases in the middle. The germline V gene encodes CDR1 DFQATT and CDR2 SNEGSKA (reference sequence). The CDR3 DNA sequence: TGCAGTGCAAGCCGGGAACAAGAGACCCAGTACTTC. Protein: CSASREQETQYF.

This sequence joins TRBV2 and TRBJ2-2; the match to TRBD2 covers 8 bases. The CDR3 sequence is 14 residues long. The V and J ends lost 2 bases and 6 bases, in that order; junction bases with no gene match: 2. Germline values: CDR1 SNHLY, CDR2 FYNNEI. CDR3 amino acids: CASSEIGGAGELFF. The DNA of the CDR3 is TGTGCCAGCAGTGAAATCGGGGGGGCCGGGGAGCTGTTTTTT.

The rearrangement uses TRBV12-3 or TRBV12-4 and TRBJ2-7; D is undetermined. V lost 3 bases to trimming and J lost 7 bases, with 13 bases between them. The length of the CDR3 is 13 residues. The CDR3 reads CASSLTKGDEQYF. In DNA, the CDR3 is TGTGCCAGCAGTTTGACCAAAGGAGATGAGCAGTACTTC.

This clonotype was counted only a few times. The chain has TRBV4-1 and TRBJ2-3; the match to TRBD2 covers 11 bases. The CDR3 covers 19 residues. V lost 3 bases and J lost 1; bases outside the gene matches: 12. Germline V gene sequence: CDR1 MGHRA, CDR2 YSYEKL. Written as DNA, the CDR3 is TGCGCCAGCAGCCACGGTAGCTCGGGACTAGCGGTCGGCACAGATACGCAGTATTTT. This gives the protein CASSHGSSGLAVGTDTQYF.

The chain recombines TRBV5-6 with TRBJ1-4; D ambiguous. This CDR3 comprises 20 residues. Germline CDR1 and CDR2: SGHDT and YYEEEE. Trimming pared 2 bases from V and 5 bases from J, leaving 28 bases between. The CDR3 region has the DNA TGTGCCAGCAGCTTCGGAGTGGCAAAGTCGGAGCTACGAAAGAATGAAAAACTGTTTTTT. Encoded protein: CASSFGVAKSELRKNEKLFF.

This clonotype came up a few times. The V gene is TRBV12-3 or TRBV12-4, the J gene TRBJ2-5; unclear D gene. CDR3 length equals 13 residues. Between the trimmed V and J ends, which lost 6 bases and 6 bases, there was a span of 14 bases. CDR3 protein: CASRRDPRQTQYF. In DNA form, the CDR3 reads TGTGCCAGCAGACGCGACCCTAGGCAGACCCAGTACTTC.

This chain connects TRBV20-1 to TRBJ2-7, with TRBD2 matching 11 bases. In germline, CDR1 is DFQATT, CDR2 SNEGSKA (reference sequence). CDR3 length: 16 residues. V lost 6 bases, J lost 4 bases, and 14 bases stayed unmatched. DNA of the CDR3: TGCAGTGCCACCCATAGCGGGAGGGCCGTCTGGTACGAGCAGTACTTC. Protein sequence: CSATHSGRAVWYEQYF.

This clonotype was found a few times. The chain joins TRBV10-3 to TRBJ1-6, with a tentative D call TRBD1 (5 bases). The CDR3 consists of 14 residues. Per germline, CDR1 ENHRY and CDR2 SYGVKD. Trimming stripped 4 bases from V and 5 bases from J, with 9 bases between. The CDR3 is CAISGDFDNSPLHF. CDR3 nucleotides: TGTGCCATCAGTGGGGACTTTGATAATTCACCCCTCCACTTT.

The genes are TRBV9 and TRBJ2-3, with TRBD2 matching over 9 bases. The V gene's germline CDR1 is SGDLS and CDR2 YYNGEE. This CDR3 is 17 amino acids long. V was clipped by 0 bases and J by 4 bases; unmatched bases: 9. CDR3 protein: CASSVVERGAEADTQYF. The CDR3 nucleotides read TGTGCCAGCAGCGTAGTCGAGCGGGGGGCCGAGGCAGATACGCAGTATTTT.

This chain joins TRBV4-2 and TRBJ1-1; no clear D gene. CDR3 length: 14 residues. Trimming took off 6 bases at V and 1 base at J, with 12 bases between the two ends. The V gene's germline CDR1 is LGHNA and CDR2 YNFKEQ. The CDR3 DNA reads as TGTGCCAGCAGAGGATCGTTTGGGAACACTGAAGCTTTCTTT. This translates into CASRGSFGNTEAFF.

This chain links TRBV6-6 with TRBJ1-1; D is unresolved. The CDR3 runs 11 residues. The ends were cut back, 5 bases at V and 11 bases at J, with 12 bases in the middle. CDR1 and CDR2 from the germline V gene are MNHNY and SVGAGI (reference sequence). The CDR3 DNA reads as TGTGCCAGCAGTGGTCCCAATCGGGCTTTCTTT. Translated, it gives CASSGPNRAFF.

V is TRBV7-9 and J is TRBJ1-3; D call uncertain. Germline V gene lookup returns CDR1 SEHNR and CDR2 FQNEAQ (reference sequence). The V gene lost 1 base and the J gene lost 8 bases, with 15 bases spanning the gap. This CDR3 is 15 amino acids long. CDR3 in DNA: TGTGCCAGCAGCTTAGTCGTCACCTTCGCGGACACCATATATTTT. Protein: CASSLVVTFADTIYF.

This clonotype appeared a few times. The rearrangement links TRBV5-1 to TRBJ1-1; the D gene is possibly TRBD1 (5 bases). The CDR3 is 17 amino acids. Germline V gene sequence: CDR1 SGHRS, CDR2 YFSETQ. V was pared by 0 bases and J by 1 base, with 16 bases between. CDR3 protein: CASSLARQLNRNTEAFF. The CDR3 DNA follows: TGCGCCAGCAGCTTGGCCCGACAGTTAAACCGGAACACTGAAGCTTTCTTT.

The V and J genes are TRBV6-1 and TRBJ1-4, with D perhaps TRBD1 (6 bases). V dropped 6 bases and J dropped 0 bases, with 11 bases sitting between them. Germline V gene lookup returns CDR1 MNHNS and CDR2 SASEGT. This CDR3 is 15 amino acids long. The CDR3 DNA reads TGTGCCAGCAGATTTGAGGGGGCAACTAATGAAAAACTGTTTTTT. Its translation is CASRFEGATNEKLFF.

J is TRBJ2-7 and V is TRBV28; D is possibly TRBD1 (6 bases). V shed 6 bases and J shed 3 bases, with 15 bases lying between them. This CDR3 contains 14 residues. In germline, CDR1 is MDHEN, CDR2 SYDVKM. The CDR3 reads CASRPPGVYYEQYF. CDR3 in DNA: TGTGCCAGCAGACCCCCAGGGGTCTACTACGAGCAGTACTTC.

This clonotype was counted many times. This rearrangement joins TRBV5-1 to TRBJ2-1; 9 positions agree with TRBD2. The ends lost 0 bases at V and 2 bases at J; junction bases unmatched: 0. The CDR3 sequence is 15 residues long. The germline CDR1 and CDR2 sequences are SGHRS and YFSETQ. Here the CDR3 DNA reads TGCGCCAGCAGCTTGGGCGGGGGGGCCTACAATGAGCAGTTCTTC. This codes for CASSLGGGAYNEQFF.

This clonotype has at least ten counts. The rearrangement joins TRBV29-1 to TRBJ2-1; 10 nucleotides align to TRBD2. J lost 8 bases, V lost 5 bases, and 9 bases had no gene match. The CDR3 runs to 14 residues. Germline CDR1 reads SQVTM; CDR2 reads ANQGSEA. The DNA for the CDR3 is TGCAGCGTTTACCTAGCGGGAGAGCCCGATGAGCAGTTCTTC. It encodes CSVYLAGEPDEQFF.

This clonotype has only a few counts. The J gene is TRBJ1-4, the V gene TRBV7-6; no firm D call. Deletions cut 2 bases from V and 7 bases from J, with 8 bases between. Germline V gene data show CDR1 as SGHVS and CDR2 as FNYEAQ. There are 13 residues in the CDR3. DNA of the CDR3: TGTGCCAGCAGCTTATCCCTAGGTGAAAAACTGTTTTTT. It yields the protein CASSLSLGEKLFF.

This clonotype has a handful of counts. The chain recombines TRBV5-5 with TRBJ1-1; D gene uncertain. Per germline, CDR1 SGHKS and CDR2 YYEKEE (reference sequence). The V gene lost 7 bases and the J gene lost 0 bases, with 16 bases spanning the gap. This CDR3 comprises 15 residues. The chain's CDR3 is CASDPMRTVNTEAFF. The CDR3 DNA is TGTGCCAGCGACCCTATGAGGACGGTGAACACTGAAGCTTTCTTT.

V usage is TRBV20-1 and J usage is TRBJ2-1; D tentatively reads TRBD1 or TRBD2 (7 bases each). The ends were cut back, 6 bases at V and 3 bases at J, with 12 bases in the middle. There are 13 residues in the CDR3. The germline V gene encodes CDR1 DFQATT and CDR2 SNEGSKA (reference sequence). The CDR3 sequence: CSAAGDSYNEQFF. DNA of the CDR3: TGCAGTGCCGCGGGGGACAGCTACAATGAGCAGTTCTTC.

This sequence joins TRBV5-1 and TRBJ1-1, with 12 bases that match TRBD1. Germline values: CDR1 SGHRS, CDR2 YFSETQ. The CDR3 spans 17 residues. V lost 4 bases and J lost 0; bases outside the gene matches: 7. CDR3 sequence reads: CASSVGTGGLVNTEAFF. The CDR3 DNA follows: TGCGCCAGCAGCGTCGGGACAGGGGGCCTGGTGAACACTGAAGCTTTCTTT.

The CDR3 spells CASSFSRGYTQYF. In DNA form, the CDR3 reads TGTGCCAGCAGCTTTTCTAGGGGATATACGCAGTATTTT. V is TRBV3-1 and J is TRBJ2-3; perhaps TRBD1 as D (5 bases). The V end was cut by 5 bases, the J end by 7 bases, with 13 bases between. Germline V lookup: CDR1 LGHDT, CDR2 YNNKEL (reference sequence). There are 13 residues in the CDR3.

This clonotype has a handful of counts. The rearrangement uses TRBV6-5 and TRBJ2-7; 9 bases match TRBD2. Germline V gene data show CDR1 as MNHEY and CDR2 as SVGAGI. V shed 1 base, J shed 3 bases, and the junction held 1 base outside the gene matches. There are 14 residues in the CDR3. The CDR3 loop reads CASSYLREGYEQYF. CDR3 DNA: TGTGCCAGCAGTTACTTGCGGGAGGGCTACGAGCAGTACTTC.

CDR3 DNA sequence: TGCAGCGTTGACGCCGGTGAGCTTCGCCACGAGCAGTACTTC. Translating gives CSVDAGELRHEQYF. The chain recombines TRBV29-1 with TRBJ2-7, with D uncertain. Trimming took 3 bases from V and 5 from J, leaving 17 bases between them. Germline assignment: CDR1 SQVTM and CDR2 ANQGSEA. CDR3 size: 14 residues.

Comments on this clonotype: A much larger clonotype is one base distant, so this may be a read error. The V gene is TRBV5-1, the J gene TRBJ2-1; no firm D call. The germline V and J ends were trimmed by 4 bases and 6 bases, with 11 bases remaining between them. Germline V lookup: CDR1 SGHRS, CDR2 YFSETQ. CDR3 length: 13 residues. Written as DNA, the CDR3 is TGCGCCAGCAGCCCTGGCGAGCCCAATGAGCAGTTCTTC. This codes for CASSPGEPNEQFF.